This entry is about one T cell receptor (beta chain). This entry comes from a study of cytomegalovirus exposure and HLA in healthy donors. The germline CDR1 and CDR2 sequences are SGHDT and YYEEEE. J gave up 9 bases and V 4 bases, and 10 bases lay outside the gene matches. The CDR3 is 14 residues long. Produced via immunoSEQ multiplex PCR; TCRdb's table is partial and in-frame only. Here the sample spans about 120,000 clones, roughly 84% being singletons. The receptor's source is a woman aged 25 to 39 in good health and CMV-seronegative. The V gene is TRBV5-6, the J gene TRBJ1-2; TRBD1 agrees at 9 bases. Specimen: PBMCs. The CDR3 loop reads CASSGQGSLARYTF. In DNA form, the CDR3 reads TGTGCCAGCAGCGGACAGGGGAGTTTGGCCCGCTACACCTTC.